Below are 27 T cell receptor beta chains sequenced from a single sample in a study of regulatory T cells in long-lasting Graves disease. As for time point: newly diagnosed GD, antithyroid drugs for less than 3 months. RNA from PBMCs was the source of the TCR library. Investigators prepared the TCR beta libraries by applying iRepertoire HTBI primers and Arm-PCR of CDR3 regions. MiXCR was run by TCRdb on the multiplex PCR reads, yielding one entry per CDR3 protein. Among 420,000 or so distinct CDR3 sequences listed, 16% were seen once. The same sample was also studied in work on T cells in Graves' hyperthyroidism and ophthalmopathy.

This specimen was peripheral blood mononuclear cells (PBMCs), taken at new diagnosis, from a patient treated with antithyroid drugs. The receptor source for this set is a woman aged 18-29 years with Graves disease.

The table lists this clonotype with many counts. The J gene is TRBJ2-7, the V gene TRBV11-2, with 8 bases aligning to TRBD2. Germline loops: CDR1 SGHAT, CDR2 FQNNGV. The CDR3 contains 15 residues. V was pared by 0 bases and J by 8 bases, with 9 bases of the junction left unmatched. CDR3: CASSLDKSSGTQQYF. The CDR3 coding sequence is TGTGCCAGCAGCTTAGATAAGAGTAGCGGGACTCAGCAGTACTTC.

CDR3 sequence: CASSQDSLRGRDEQFF. CDR3 coding DNA: TGTGCCAGCAGCCAAGATTCCCTCAGGGGGCGCGATGAGCAGTTCTTC. The chain recombines TRBV3-1 with TRBJ2-1, with 8 bases aligning to TRBD1. V gave up 0 bases and J gave up 8 bases; unmatched junction bases: 9. This CDR3 has 16 residues. CDR1 and CDR2 (germline): LGHDT, YNNKEL (reference sequence).

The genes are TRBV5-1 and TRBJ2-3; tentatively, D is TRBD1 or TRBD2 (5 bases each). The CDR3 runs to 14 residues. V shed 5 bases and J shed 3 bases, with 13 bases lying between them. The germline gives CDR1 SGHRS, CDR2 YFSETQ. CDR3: CASRTGARTDTQYF. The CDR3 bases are TGCGCCAGCAGGACCGGGGCCCGGACAGATACGCAGTATTTT.

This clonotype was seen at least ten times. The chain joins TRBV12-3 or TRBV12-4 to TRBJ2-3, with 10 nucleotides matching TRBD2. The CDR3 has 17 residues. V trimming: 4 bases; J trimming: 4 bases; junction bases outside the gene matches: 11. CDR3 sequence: CASSYTSSGSAADTQYF. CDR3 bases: TGTGCCAGCAGTTACACCTCTAGCGGGAGTGCCGCAGATACGCAGTATTTT.

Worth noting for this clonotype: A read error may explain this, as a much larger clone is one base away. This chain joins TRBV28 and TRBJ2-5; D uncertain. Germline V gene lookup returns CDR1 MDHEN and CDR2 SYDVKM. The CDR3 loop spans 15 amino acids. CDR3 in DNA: TGTGCCAGCAGTTATTACGGAGCCAGACAAGGGACCCAGTACTTC. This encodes CASSYYGARQGTQYF.

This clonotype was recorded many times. The DNA for the CDR3 is TGCGCCAGCAGCTCATACGATGAGCAGTTCTTC. The encoded protein is CASSSYDEQFF. V usage is TRBV5-1 and J usage is TRBJ2-1; no firm D call. Per germline, CDR1 SGHRS and CDR2 YFSETQ. The CDR3 length is 11 residues. Trimming took off 3 bases at V and 8 bases at J, with 6 bases between the two ends.

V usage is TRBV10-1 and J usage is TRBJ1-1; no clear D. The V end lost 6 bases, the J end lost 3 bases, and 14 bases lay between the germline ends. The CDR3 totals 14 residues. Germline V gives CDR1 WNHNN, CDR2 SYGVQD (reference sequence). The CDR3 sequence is CASRKRAADTEAFF. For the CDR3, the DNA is TGCGCCAGCAGGAAGAGGGCGGCGGACACTGAAGCTTTCTTT.

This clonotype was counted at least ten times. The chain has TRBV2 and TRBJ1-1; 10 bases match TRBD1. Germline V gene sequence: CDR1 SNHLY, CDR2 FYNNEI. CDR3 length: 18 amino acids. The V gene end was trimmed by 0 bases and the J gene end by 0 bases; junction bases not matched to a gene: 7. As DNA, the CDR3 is TGTGCCAGCAGTGAAGCGCCCGGGACAGGGGAATTGAACACTGAAGCTTTCTTT. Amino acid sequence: CASSEAPGTGELNTEAFF. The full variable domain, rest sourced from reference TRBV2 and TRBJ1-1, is EPEVTQTPSHQVTQMGQEVILRCVPISNHLYFYWYRQILGQKVEFLVSFYNNEISEKSEIFDDQFSVERPDGSNFTLKIRSTKLEDSAMYFCASSEAPGTGELNTEAFFGQGTRLTVV.

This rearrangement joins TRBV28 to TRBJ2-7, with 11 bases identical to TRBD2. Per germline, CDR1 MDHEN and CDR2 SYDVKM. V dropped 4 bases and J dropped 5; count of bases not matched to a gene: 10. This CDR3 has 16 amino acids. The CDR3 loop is CASSSPTSGSFDEQYF. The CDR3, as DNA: TGTGCCAGCAGTTCACCTACTAGCGGGAGTTTCGACGAGCAGTACTTC.

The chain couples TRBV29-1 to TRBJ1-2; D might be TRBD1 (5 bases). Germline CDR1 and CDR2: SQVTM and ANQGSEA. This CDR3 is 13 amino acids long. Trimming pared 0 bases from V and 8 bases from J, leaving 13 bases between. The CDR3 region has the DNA TGCAGCGTTGAAGATCATAGTAGGGGAGGCTACACCTTC. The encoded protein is CSVEDHSRGGYTF. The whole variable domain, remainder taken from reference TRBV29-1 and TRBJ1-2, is SAVISQKPSRDICQRGTSLTIQCQVDSQVTMMFWYRQQPGQSLTLIATANQGSEATYESGFVIDKFPISRPNLTFSTLTVSNMSPEDSSIYLCSVEDHSRGGYTFGSGTRLTVV.

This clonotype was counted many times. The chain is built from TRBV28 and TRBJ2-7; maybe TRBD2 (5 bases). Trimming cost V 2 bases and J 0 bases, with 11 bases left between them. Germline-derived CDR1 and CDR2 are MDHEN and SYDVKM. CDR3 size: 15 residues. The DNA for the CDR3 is TGTGCCAGCAGTTTACTTGCCGGGATCTCCTACGAGCAGTACTTC. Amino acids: CASSLLAGISYEQYF.

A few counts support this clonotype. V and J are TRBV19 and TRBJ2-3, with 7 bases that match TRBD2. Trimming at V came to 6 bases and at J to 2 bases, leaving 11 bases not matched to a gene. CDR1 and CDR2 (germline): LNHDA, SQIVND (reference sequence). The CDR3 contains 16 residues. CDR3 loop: CASSLGGSLDTDTQYF. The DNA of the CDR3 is TGTGCCAGTAGCCTGGGCGGGAGCTTGGACACAGATACGCAGTATTTT.

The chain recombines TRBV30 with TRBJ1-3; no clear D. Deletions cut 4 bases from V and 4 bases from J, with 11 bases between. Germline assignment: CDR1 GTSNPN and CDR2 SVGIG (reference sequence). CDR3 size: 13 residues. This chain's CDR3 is CAWTYDDGNTIYF. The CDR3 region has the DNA TGTGCCTGGACCTACGATGACGGAAACACCATATATTTT.

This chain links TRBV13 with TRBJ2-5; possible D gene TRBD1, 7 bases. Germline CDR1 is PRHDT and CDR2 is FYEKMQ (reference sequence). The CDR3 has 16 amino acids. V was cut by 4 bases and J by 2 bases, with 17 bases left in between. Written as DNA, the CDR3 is TGTGCCAGCAGCTCCCGGCGGGACAGCTCACAAGAGACCCAGTACTTC. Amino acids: CASSSRRDSSQETQYF.

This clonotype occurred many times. CDR3 sequence: CASRPSGSYNEQFF. CDR3 coding DNA: TGTGCCAGCAGGCCCTCCGGGTCCTACAATGAGCAGTTCTTC. V usage is TRBV2 and J usage is TRBJ2-1, with D hard to call. Germline V gene data show CDR1 as SNHLY and CDR2 as FYNNEI. CDR3 length: 14 residues. Trimming took off 6 bases at V and 1 base at J, with 10 bases between the two ends. Variable domain in full (rest from reference TRBV2 and TRBJ2-1): EPEVTQTPSHQVTQMGQEVILRCVPISNHLYFYWYRQILGQKVEFLVSFYNNEISEKSEIFDDQFSVERPDGSNFTLKIRSTKLEDSAMYFCASRPSGSYNEQFFGPGTRLTVL.

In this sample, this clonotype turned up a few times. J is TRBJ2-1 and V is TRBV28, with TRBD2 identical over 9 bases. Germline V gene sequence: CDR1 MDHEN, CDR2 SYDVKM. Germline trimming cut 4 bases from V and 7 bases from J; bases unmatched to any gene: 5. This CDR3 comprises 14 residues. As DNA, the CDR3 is TGTGCCAGCAGTTGGCGGGAGGGGTGGAATGAGCAGTTCTTC. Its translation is CASSWREGWNEQFF.

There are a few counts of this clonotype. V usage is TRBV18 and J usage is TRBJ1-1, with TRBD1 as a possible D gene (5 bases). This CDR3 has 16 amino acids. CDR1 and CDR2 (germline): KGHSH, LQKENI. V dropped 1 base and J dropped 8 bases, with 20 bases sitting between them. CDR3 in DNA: TGTGCCAGCTCACCACTACAAGGGGCCGTGGGAGGCGAAGCTTTCTTT. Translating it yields CASSPLQGAVGGEAFF.

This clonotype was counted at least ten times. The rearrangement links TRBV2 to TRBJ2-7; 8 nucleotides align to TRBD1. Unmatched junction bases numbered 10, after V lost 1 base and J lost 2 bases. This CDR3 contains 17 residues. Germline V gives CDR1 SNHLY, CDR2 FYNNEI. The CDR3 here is CASSEGDLDREPYEQYF. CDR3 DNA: TGTGCCAGCAGTGAAGGGGACTTGGACAGGGAACCCTACGAGCAGTACTTC.

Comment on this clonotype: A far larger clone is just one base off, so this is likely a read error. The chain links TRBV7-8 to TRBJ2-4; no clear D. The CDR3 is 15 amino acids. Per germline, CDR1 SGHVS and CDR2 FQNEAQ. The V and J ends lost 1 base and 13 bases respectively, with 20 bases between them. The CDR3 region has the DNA TGTGCCAGCAGCTTAGGTGGGCCCTCCTACAATGAGCAGTACTTC. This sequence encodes CASSLGGPSYNEQYF.

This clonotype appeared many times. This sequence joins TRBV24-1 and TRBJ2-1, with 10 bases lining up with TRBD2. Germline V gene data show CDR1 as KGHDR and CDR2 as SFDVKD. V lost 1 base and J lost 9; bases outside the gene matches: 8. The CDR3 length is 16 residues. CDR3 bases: TGTGCCACCAGTGATTTAAGCGGGAGGGCCGTAGGTGAGCAGTTCTTC. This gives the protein CATSDLSGRAVGEQFF.

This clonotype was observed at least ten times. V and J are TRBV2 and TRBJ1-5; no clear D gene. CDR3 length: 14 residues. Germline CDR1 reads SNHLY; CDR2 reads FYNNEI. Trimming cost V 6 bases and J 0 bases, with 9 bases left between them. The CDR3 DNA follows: TGTGCCAGCAGCGAGACAAATAGCAATCAGCCCCAGCATTTT. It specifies CASSETNSNQPQHF. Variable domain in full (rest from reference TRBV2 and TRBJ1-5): EPEVTQTPSHQVTQMGQEVILRCVPISNHLYFYWYRQILGQKVEFLVSFYNNEISEKSEIFDDQFSVERPDGSNFTLKIRSTKLEDSAMYFCASSETNSNQPQHFGDGTRLSIL.

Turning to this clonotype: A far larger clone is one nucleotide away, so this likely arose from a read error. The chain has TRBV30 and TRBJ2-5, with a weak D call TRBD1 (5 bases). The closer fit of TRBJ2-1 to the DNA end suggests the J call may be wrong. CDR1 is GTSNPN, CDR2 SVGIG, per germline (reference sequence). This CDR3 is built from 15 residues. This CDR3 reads CAWSVQLTAYDEQFF. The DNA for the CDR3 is TGTGCCTGGAGTGTCCAGCTGACAGCCTACGATGAGCAGTTCTTC.

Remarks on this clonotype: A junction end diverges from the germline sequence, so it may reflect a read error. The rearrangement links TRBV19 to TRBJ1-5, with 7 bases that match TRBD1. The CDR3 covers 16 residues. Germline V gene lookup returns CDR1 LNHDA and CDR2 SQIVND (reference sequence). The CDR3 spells CASSVEGGFGNQPQHF. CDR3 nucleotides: TGTGCCAGTAGTGTAGAAGGGGGCTTCGGCAATCAGCCCCAGCATTTT.

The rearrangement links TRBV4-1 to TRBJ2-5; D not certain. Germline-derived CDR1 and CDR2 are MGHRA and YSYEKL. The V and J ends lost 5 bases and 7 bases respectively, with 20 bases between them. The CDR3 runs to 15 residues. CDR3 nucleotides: TGCGCCAGCAGCAAGGACGGGTTGAGAACTGGGACCCAGTACTTC. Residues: CASSKDGLRTGTQYF.

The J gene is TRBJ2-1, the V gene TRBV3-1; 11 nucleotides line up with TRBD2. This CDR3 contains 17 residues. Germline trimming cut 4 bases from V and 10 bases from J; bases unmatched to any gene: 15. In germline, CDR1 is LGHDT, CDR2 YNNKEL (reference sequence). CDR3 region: CASSRGLAGLPSGEQFF. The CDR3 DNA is TGTGCCAGCAGCCGAGGACTAGCGGGTCTCCCCTCGGGGGAGCAGTTCTTC.

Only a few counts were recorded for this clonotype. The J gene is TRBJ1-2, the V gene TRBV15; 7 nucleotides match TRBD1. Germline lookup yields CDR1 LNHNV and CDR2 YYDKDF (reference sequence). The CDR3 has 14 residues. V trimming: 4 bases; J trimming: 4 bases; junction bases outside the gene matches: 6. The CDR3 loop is CATSNDRDGYGYTF. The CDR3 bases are TGTGCCACCAGCAATGACAGGGACGGCTATGGCTACACCTTC.

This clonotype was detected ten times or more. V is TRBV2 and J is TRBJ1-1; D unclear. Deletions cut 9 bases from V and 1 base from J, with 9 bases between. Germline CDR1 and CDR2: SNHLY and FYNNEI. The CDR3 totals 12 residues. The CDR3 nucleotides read TGTGCCAGTCAGACGGCGAACACTGAAGCTTTCTTT. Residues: CASQTANTEAFF.